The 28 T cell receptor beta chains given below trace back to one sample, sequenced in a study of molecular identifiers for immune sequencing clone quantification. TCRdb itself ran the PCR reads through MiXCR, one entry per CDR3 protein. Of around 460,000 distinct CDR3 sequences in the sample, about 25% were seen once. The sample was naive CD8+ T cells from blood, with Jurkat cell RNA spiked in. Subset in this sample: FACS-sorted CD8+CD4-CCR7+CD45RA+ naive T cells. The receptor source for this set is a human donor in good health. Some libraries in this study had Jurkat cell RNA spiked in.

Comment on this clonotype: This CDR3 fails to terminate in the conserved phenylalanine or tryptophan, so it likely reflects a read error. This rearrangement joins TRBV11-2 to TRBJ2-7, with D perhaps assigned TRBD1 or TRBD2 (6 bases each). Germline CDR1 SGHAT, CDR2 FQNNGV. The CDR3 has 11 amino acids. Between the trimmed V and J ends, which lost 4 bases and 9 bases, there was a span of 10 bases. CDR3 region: CASSSQGGQYL. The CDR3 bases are TGTGCCAGCAGCTCACAGGGAGGGCAGTACTTG.

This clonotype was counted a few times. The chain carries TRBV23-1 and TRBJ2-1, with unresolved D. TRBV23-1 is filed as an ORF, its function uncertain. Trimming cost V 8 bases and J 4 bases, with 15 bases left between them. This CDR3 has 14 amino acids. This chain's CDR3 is CASGPLRPYNEQFF. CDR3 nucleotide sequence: TGCGCCAGCGGCCCATTAAGACCTTACAATGAGCAGTTCTTC.

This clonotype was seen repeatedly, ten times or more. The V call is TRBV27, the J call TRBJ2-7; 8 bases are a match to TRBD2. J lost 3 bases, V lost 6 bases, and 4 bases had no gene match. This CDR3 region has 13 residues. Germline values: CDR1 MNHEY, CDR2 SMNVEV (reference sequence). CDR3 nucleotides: TGTGCCAGCAGCCCCCGGGGGGGCTACGAGCAGTACTTC. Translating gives CASSPRGGYEQYF.

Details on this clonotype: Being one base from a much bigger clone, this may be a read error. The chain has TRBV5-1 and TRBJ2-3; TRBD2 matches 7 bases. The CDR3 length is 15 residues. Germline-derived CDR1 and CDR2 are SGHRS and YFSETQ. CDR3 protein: CTSSLGGLQQDTQYF. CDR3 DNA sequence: TGCACCAGCAGCTTGGGGGGACTACAGCAGGATACGCAGTATTTT. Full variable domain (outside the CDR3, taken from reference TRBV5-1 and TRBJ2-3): KAGVTQTPRYLIKTRGQQVTLSCSPISGHRSVSWYQQTPGQGLQFLFEYFSETQRNKGNFPGRFSGRQFSNSRSEMNVSTLELGDSALYLCTSSLGGLQQDTQYFGPGTRLTVL.

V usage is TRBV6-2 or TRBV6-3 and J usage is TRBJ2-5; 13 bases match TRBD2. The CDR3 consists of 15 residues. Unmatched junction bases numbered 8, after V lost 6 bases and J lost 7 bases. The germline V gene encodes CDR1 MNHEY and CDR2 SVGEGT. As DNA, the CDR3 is TGTGCCAGCAGCCTTCGACTAGCGGGGGGCGGGACCCAGTACTTC. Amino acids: CASSLRLAGGGTQYF.

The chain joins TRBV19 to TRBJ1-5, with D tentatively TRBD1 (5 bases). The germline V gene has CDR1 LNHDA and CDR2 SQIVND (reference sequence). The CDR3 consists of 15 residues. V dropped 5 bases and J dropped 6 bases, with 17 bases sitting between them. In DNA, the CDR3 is TGTGCCAGTAGTGCCGCAGGGAATTCTATTCAGCCCCAGCATTTT. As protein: CASSAAGNSIQPQHF.

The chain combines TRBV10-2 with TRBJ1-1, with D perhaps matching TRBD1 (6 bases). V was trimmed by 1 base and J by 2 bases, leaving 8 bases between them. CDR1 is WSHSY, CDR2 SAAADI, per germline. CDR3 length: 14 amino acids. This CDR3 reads CASSELGTNTEAFF. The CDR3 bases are TGCGCCAGCAGTGAGTTAGGGACAAACACTGAAGCTTTCTTT.

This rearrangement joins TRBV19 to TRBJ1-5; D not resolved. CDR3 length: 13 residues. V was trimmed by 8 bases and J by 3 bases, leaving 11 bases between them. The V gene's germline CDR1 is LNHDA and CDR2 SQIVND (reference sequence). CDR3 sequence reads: CASLGSYNQPQHF. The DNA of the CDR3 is TGTGCCAGTCTGGGCAGCTACAATCAGCCCCAGCATTTT. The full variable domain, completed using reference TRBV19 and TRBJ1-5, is DGGITQSPKYLFRKEGQNVTLSCEQNLNHDAMYWYRQDPGQGLRLIYYSQIVNDFQKGDIAEGYSVSREKKESFPLTVTSAQKNPTAFYLCASLGSYNQPQHFGDGTRLSIL.

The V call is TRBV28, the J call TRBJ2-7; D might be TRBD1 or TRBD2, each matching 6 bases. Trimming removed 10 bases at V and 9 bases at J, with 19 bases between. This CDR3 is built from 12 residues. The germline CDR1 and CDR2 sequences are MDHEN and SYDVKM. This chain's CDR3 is CAMGGRSGAQYF. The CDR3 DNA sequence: TGTGCCATGGGGGGAAGGTCGGGGGCGCAGTACTTC.

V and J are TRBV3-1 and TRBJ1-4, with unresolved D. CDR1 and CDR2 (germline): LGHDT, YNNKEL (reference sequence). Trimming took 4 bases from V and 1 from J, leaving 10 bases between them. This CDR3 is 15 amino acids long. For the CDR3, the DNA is TGTGCCAGCAGCCTGGAAAGCGAAACTAATGAAAAACTGTTTTTT. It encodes CASSLESETNEKLFF.

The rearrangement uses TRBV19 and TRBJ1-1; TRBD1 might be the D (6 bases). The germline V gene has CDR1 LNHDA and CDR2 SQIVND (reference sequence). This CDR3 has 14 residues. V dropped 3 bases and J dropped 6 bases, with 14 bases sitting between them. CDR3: CASSIGIQGPEAFF. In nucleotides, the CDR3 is TGTGCCAGTAGTATCGGGATACAGGGACCTGAAGCTTTCTTT.

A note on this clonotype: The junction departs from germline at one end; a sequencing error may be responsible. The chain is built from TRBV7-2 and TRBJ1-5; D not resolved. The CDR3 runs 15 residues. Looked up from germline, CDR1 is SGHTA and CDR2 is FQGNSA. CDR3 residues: CASRPPPYSNPPPHF. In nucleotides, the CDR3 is TGTGCCAGCCGCCCCCCCCCTTATAGCAATCCGCCCCCGCATTTT. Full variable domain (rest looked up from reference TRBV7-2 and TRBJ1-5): GAGVSQSPSNKVTEKGKDVELRCDPISGHTALYWYRQSLGQGLEFLIYFQGNSAPDKSGLPSDRFSAERTGGSVSTLTIQRTQQEDSAVYLCASRPPPYSNPPPHFGDGTRLSIL.

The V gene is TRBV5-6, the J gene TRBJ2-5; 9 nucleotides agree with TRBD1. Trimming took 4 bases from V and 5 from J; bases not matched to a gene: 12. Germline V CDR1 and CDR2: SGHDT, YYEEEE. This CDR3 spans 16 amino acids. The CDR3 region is CASSPDGDRAGETQYF. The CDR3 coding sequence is TGTGCCAGCAGCCCTGATGGGGACAGGGCGGGTGAGACCCAGTACTTC.

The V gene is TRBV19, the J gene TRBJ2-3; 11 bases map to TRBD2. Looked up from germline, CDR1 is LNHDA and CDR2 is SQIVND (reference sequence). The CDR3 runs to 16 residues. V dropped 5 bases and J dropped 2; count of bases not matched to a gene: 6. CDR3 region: CASSLRLAGITDTQYF. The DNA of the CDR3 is TGTGCCAGTAGTCTAAGACTAGCGGGGATCACAGATACGCAGTATTTT.

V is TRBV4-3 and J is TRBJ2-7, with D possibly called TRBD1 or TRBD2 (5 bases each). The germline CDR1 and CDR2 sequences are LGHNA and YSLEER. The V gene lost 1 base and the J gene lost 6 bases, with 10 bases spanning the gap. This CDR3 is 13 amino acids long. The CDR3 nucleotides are TGCGCCAGCAGCCAAGTCCTGGGGACCGAGCAGTACTTC. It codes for CASSQVLGTEQYF.

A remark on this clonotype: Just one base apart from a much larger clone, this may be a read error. The CDR3 DNA reads as TGTGCCAGCCTGAGTACGGCAGGGACCTCCTACGGGCAGTACTTC. This gives the protein CASLSTAGTSYGQYF. V and J are TRBV2 and TRBJ2-7; the D call may be TRBD1 or TRBD2 (5 bases each). Germline CDR1 is SNHLY and CDR2 is FYNNEI. The CDR3 is 15 residues long.

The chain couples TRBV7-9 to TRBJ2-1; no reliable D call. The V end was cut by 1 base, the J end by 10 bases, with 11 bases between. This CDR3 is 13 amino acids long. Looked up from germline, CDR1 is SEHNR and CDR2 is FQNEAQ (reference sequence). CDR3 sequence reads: CASSLVVAPEQFF. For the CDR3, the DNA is TGTGCCAGCAGCTTAGTGGTGGCCCCCGAGCAGTTCTTC.

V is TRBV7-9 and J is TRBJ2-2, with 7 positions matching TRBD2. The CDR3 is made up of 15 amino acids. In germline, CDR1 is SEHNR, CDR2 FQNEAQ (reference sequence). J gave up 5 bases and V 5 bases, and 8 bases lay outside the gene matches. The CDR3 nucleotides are TGTGCCAGCAGCCAGCCTAGCGGAAATACCGGGGAGCTGTTTTTT. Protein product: CASSQPSGNTGELFF.

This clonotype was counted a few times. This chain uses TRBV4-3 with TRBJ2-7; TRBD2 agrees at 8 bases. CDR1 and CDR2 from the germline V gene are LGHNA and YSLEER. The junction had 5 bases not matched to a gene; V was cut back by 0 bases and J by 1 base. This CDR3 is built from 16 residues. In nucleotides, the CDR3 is TGCGCCAGCAGCCAAGATGTAGCGGGGATATCCTACGAGCAGTACTTC. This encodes CASSQDVAGISYEQYF.

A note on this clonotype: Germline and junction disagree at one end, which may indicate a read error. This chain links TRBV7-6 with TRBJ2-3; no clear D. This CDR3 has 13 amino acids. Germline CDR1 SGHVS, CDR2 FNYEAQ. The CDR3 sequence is CASSFGGTDAQYF. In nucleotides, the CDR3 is TGTGCCAGCAGCTTTGGTGGCACAGATGCGCAGTATTTT.

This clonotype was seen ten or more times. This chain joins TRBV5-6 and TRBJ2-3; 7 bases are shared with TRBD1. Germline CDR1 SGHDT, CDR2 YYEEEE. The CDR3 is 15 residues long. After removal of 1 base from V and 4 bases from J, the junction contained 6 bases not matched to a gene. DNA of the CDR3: TGTGCCAGCAGCTTGAGGTCGAGGGGGCCAGATACGCAGTATTTT. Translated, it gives CASSLRSRGPDTQYF.

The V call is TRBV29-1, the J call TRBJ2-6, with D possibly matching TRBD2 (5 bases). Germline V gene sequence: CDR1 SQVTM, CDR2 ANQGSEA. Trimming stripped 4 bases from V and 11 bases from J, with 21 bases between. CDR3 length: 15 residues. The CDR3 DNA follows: TGCAGCGTTGTAGAGGGTAGCTCTGGAGCCTACGTCCTGACTTTC. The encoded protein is CSVVEGSSGAYVLTF.

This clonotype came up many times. The CDR3 nucleotides are TGTGCCAGTAGTATGGGGGACCCCACAGATACGCAGTATTTT. Translating gives CASSMGDPTDTQYF. The chain employs TRBV19 and TRBJ2-3; D may match TRBD1 or TRBD2 (5 bases each). Germline V lookup: CDR1 LNHDA, CDR2 SQIVND (reference sequence). This CDR3 comprises 14 residues. V dropped 3 bases and J dropped 2 bases, with 9 bases sitting between them.

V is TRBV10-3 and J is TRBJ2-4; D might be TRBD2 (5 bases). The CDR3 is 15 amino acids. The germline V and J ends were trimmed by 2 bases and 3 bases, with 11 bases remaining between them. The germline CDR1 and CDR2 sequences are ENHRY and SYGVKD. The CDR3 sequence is CAISEGEIDKNIQYF. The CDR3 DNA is TGTGCCATCAGTGAGGGGGAGATCGACAAAAACATTCAGTACTTC.

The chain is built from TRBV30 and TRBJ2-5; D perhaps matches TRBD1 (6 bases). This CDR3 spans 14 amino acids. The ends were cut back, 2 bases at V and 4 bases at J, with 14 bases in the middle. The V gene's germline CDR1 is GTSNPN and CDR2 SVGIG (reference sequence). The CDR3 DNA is TGTGCCTGGAGTCACTATACAGGGCCAGAGACCCAGTACTTC. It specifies CAWSHYTGPETQYF.

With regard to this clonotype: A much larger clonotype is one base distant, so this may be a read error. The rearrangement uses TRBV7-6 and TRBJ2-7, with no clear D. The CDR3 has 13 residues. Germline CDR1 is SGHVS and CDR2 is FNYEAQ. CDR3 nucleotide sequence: TGTGCCGGCAGCTTTTCCTTCGGGCGCGAGCAGTACTTC. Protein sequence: CAGSFSFGREQYF.

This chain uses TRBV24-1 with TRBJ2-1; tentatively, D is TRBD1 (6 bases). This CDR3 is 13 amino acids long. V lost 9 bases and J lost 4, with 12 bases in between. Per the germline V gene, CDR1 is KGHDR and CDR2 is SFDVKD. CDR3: CATGTSDYNEQFF. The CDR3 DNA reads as TGTGCCACCGGGACAAGCGATTACAATGAGCAGTTCTTC.

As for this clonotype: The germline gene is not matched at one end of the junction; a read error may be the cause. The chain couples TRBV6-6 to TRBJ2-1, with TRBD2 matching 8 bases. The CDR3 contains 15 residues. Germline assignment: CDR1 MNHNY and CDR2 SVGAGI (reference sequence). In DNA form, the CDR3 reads TGTGCCGGCAGTTACGTCGGGGGGGCCTACAATGAGCAGTTCTTC. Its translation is CAGSYVGGAYNEQFF.